The entry below gives a single TCR beta chain sequence along with its context. This clonotype has ten or more counts. The antigen it recognizes is unknown. No quality values exist for individual bases; no much larger clone is one base distant. Stable hyperthyroidism was defined as no progression to ophthalmopathy within 18 months of follow-up. Hyperthyroidism patients were newly diagnosed, were aged 18 to 65 years, and had a disease duration under 2 months. Anyone with other autoimmune diseases, uncontrolled infections, pregnancy or lactation was excluded from the study. Clinical symptoms, serum thyroxine, TRAb, thyroid ultrasound and orbital computed tomography were used for diagnosis. Ficoll-Paque density gradient centrifugation was used to isolate PBMCs from approximately 11 ml of fresh peripheral blood. Total RNA was extracted with Trizol reagent and quality-checked on an Agilent 2100 Bioanalyzer.

For repertoire sequencing, the TCR beta CDR3 regions were amplified from RNA transcripts. The first round was an RT-PCR using HTBI primers with the Qiagen OneStep RT-PCR kit, and this first round was followed by a second-round multiplex PCR, then size selection and purification. The libraries underwent paired-end sequencing with 100 bp reads on an Illumina HiSeq2000. In the authors' own workflow: SOAPnuke was used for read processing, and reads with adapters, uncalled bases, a mean Phred below 15, or no exact constant-primer or identifier match were discarded. High-quality paired reads were merged with COPE v1.2.5. Clonotypes were defined as unique nucleotide sequences and were aligned to IMGT TRB V, D and J references using MiTCR v1.1. Analysis was restricted to V-J combinations with a frequency above 0.0001, which covered 99.2% of repertoires. A TCR clonal expansion and chaos score per V-J combination was defined as the ratio of F50 clonal expansion to chaos observed in the TCRdist matrix. Welch's t-statistics and random forest were used to reduce features to some 13 V-J combinations, which were fed into a naive Bayes classifier. The similarity between thyroid and blood repertoires was quantified using the Morisita-Horn index. The raw public data were reprocessed by TCRdb itself: fastp quality trimming at Q25, MiXCR clonotype calling, in-frame beta chains only. Every entry covers one CDR3 protein and lists the most common genes and DNA from its rows. TCRdb's processing, not the study's, gives the V and J calls here. Here the sample has hundreds of thousands of distinct CDR3 sequences; 20% to 25% occur a single time. The ten biggest clones cover more than 5.5% of the sample.

These data come from a study of Graves' ophthalmopathy and Graves' hyperthyroidism (dated by TCRdb to the late 2010s). At the level of the whole study: Peripheral blood was collected at initial diagnosis, prior to any treatment. TCR beta repertoire signatures were used to distinguish Graves' ophthalmopathy from Graves' hyperthyroidism and to predict progression to ophthalmopathy. In total, around 130 blood samples were TCR-sequenced: 43 ophthalmopathy, under 85 hyperthyroidism and around 17 hyperthyroidism-to-ophthalmopathy patients. To explore V-J signatures that distinguish ophthalmopathy from hyperthyroidism, a discovery set of 100 patients was enrolled, made up of 43 with ophthalmopathy and roughly 57 with stable hyperthyroidism. An independent validation cohort was composed of 18 to 20 hyperthyroidism patients and more than 15 patients who later progressed from hyperthyroidism to ophthalmopathy. T-cell repertoires of thyroid tissue and blood were compared in six or seven hyperthyroidism patients. Following sample collection, hyperthyroidism patients were given methimazole at a starting dose of 30 mg daily, and ophthalmopathy patients were given high-dose intravenous methylprednisolone. The roughly 100 discovery patients were randomly split 7:3 into training and test sets. What the authors observed across the whole study: No statistical method was used to set the sample size in advance, and the investigators knew which group each participant was assigned to. In cross-validation, the 13-signature model distinguished ophthalmopathy from stable hyperthyroidism with about 89% sensitivity and about 81% specificity, while in the test set the corresponding values were about 80% and 75%. In validation, the model predicted ophthalmopathy progression with about 64% sensitivity and roughly 72% specificity; 12 predicted patients were CT-confirmed with GO in a median of 6.5 months. Most expanded thyroid clonotypes with a frequency above 0.001 also appeared in blood, which suggests that blood repertoires may reflect the immune response in the thyroid.

From the germline V gene, CDR1 is SGHTA and CDR2 is FQGTGA. From the cysteine through the phenylalanine, the CDR3 covers 14 amino acids. CDR3 DNA only is kept here, 42 bases in frame from base 1. V lost 3 bases and J lost 6 bases; the stretch between them is 14 bases long. This clonotype was sampled from a young woman with stable Graves' hyperthyroidism. Some clones in this sample may be carry-over from other donors' samples. Donor details come from another sample of the same person, matched by shared clones. The sequencing input was peripheral blood. The chain joins TRBV7-3 to TRBJ1-1; confidence is insufficient to name the D gene. This receptor carries the CDR3 CASSLSPTHAEAFF. The DNA sequence reads TGTGCCAGCAGCTTGTCCCCGACACACGCTGAAGCTTTCTTT.